This section outlines one TCR beta chain sequence together with its context. Its antigen specificity is not known. It has no much larger one-base neighbor in the sample; base qualities were not kept. The germline ends are 16 bases apart after V is trimmed by 6 bases and J by 8 bases. There are 13 amino acids in the CDR3, from cysteine to phenylalanine inclusive. Just CDR3 DNA is preserved here, 39 bases in frame from base 1. CDR1 is given as LNHDA and CDR2 as SQIVND, both from the germline V gene (reference sequence). The data derive from a study of T cell responses to AZD1222 COVID-19 vaccine (dated by TCRdb to 2020 to 2023). Regarding the research as a whole: A total of more than 230 trial participants underwent TCR sequencing, of whom 207 had received two doses of AZD1222 and approximately 25 had received two doses of the MenACWY control vaccine. Trial participants were enrolled by age into subgroups of 18-55, 56-69 and 70-plus years, and about 150, 27 and 61 TCR-sequenced participants, respectively, were included in these subgroups. Broader findings and caveats from the paper: Because no samples from the day 14 peak response were available, repertoires could be characterized only after the peak T cell response. In the small 56-69-year group, the increase in depth fell short of significance, most likely because of low power. Conclusions about previously exposed vaccinees are limited because only a handful of AZD1222 recipients were SARS-CoV-2 seropositive at baseline. A significant rise in spike-specific TCR breadth and depth was observed after two AZD1222 doses relative to day 0 and relative to MenACWY recipients. The vaccine-associated CD4 TCRs covered the entire spike protein, and the dominant responses fell in regions 160-218 and 743-854. Nearly half of unique spike-specific TCRs reportedly recognized epitopes outside regions mutated in the B.1.351 and B.1.1.7 variants. Participants were mostly white British and included more females than males, and it was suggested by the authors that clonal diversity may have been underestimated.

The CDR3 regions of human TCRbeta chains were analyzed by immunosequencing. The authors' analysis ran thus. Repertoire TCRs were matched against a reference library of SARS-CoV-2-specific TCRs generated with the MIRA antigen-specificity platform. Breadth was defined as the fraction of unique TCRs that were SARS-CoV-2-associated, and depth was defined as the fraction of total T cells that were SARS-CoV-2-associated. Using the MIRA data, each spike-specific TCR was mapped to the spike region that the TCR reacts to and placed in a CD4 or CD8 class. Log10-transformed breadth and depth values were compared by one-way ANOVA with Sidak's multiple comparisons tests. Entries here come from immuneACCESS through TCRdb and include only in-frame sequences with V and J called. Some clones fail to appear in such tables; in the studies checked, an unresolved V gene covers under half of the shortfall, and the cause of the remainder is unknown. The V and J calls and clone size were taken over from that table, and D and trimming were inferred from the DNA. For this sample the table gives roughly 140,000 clones, of which 90% were detected only once. Clones ranked in the top ten supply 1.5% to 2% of the sample.

The time point label, as the study defines it: about 28 days (+/-7) after the second vaccine dose. Because spike-specific TCR depth and breadth did not differ between the two schedules, AZD1222 recipients who got a second dose at roughly 4 weeks were pooled with those who got a second dose at roughly 12 weeks. Vaccinee samples were obtained from the UK trials COV001 and COV002, which included a single-blind randomized controlled phase 2/3 trial of AZD1222 (ChAdOx1 nCoV-19) in healthy adults. For TCRbeta chain sequencing, PBMC samples were collected from trial participants at day 0 and at day 28 after the second dose.

Sequencing used peripheral blood, obtained 28 days after the second AZD1222 dose. Here the chain combines TRBV19 and TRBJ1-2; the D gene is unclear. The sequence was collected from an adult who received the AZD1222 COVID-19 vaccine. The DNA is TGTGCCAGTAGCGATGTGGGCCGAGGGGGCTACACCTTC. The resulting protein is CASSDVGRGGYTF. Reference TRBV19 and TRBJ1-2 genes cover what lies past the CDR3, so the full variable domain is DGGITQSPKYLFRKEGQNVTLSCEQNLNHDAMYWYRQDPGQGLRLIYYSQIVNDFQKGDIAEGYSVSREKKESFPLTVTSAQKNPTAFYLCASSDVGRGGYTFGSGTRLTVV.